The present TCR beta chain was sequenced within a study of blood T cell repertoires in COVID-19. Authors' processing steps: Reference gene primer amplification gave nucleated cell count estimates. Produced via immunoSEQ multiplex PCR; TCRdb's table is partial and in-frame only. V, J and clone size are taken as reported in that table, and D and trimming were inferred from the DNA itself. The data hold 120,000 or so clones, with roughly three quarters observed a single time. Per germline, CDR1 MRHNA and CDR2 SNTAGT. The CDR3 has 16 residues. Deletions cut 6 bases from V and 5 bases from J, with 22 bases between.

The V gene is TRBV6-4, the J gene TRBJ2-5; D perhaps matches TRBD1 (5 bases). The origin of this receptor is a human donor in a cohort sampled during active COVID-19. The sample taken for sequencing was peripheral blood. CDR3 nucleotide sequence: TGTGCCAGCAGCCTAGACAGAACTCGAAATGGGGAGACCCAGTACTTC. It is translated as CASSLDRTRNGETQYF.